This T cell receptor (beta chain) derives from a study of Graves' ophthalmopathy and Graves' hyperthyroidism. Researchers took RNA transcripts and amplified TCR beta CDR3 regions from them. The first-round RT-PCR employed HTBI primers together with the Qiagen OneStep RT-PCR kit. A multiplex PCR was then performed as the second round. TCRdb re-called the multiplex PCR reads with MiXCR, one entry per CDR3 protein. The data hold 900,000 to 1,200,000 distinct CDR3 sequences, with about 40% observed a single time. Hyperthyroidism patients, all newly diagnosed, had under 2 months' duration and ages of 18 to 65. Clinicians made diagnoses from clinical symptoms, serum thyroxine, TRAb, thyroid ultrasound and orbital computed tomography. The source material was peripheral blood or thyroid tissue (not recorded which). The clonotype was recovered from an adult man with Graves' hyperthyroidism.

CDR3 sequence (DNA): TGTGCCAGCACTGGGACTAGCGGGAGGCTCGACACCGGGGAGCTGTTTTTT. This codes for CASTGTSGRLDTGELFF. This rearrangement joins TRBV4-2 to TRBJ2-2, with 15 bases that match TRBD2. Germline trimming cut 7 bases from V and 3 bases from J; bases unmatched to any gene: 6. The CDR3 totals 17 residues. Germline assignment: CDR1 LGHNA and CDR2 YNFKEQ.